This note documents a single TCR beta chain sequence. V trimming: 5 bases; J trimming: 9 bases; junction bases outside the gene matches: 12. The CDR3 is made up of 14 amino acids. In germline, CDR1 is SEHNR, CDR2 FQNEAQ (reference sequence). Original handling: Scientists estimated how many nucleated cells there were by amplifying reference gene primers. Only in-frame clones appear in the TCRdb table, and some are missing; sequencing was by immunoSEQ multiplex PCR. From that table come the V and J calls and clone size; the DNA was used to work out D and trimming. The sample has roughly 350,000 clones, roughly 90% seen once; the top ten hold just under 7.5%. These data come from a study of blood T cell repertoires in COVID-19. Study information: Acute and convalescent COVID-19 samples came from the United States, Italy and Spain. Nucleic acid was either cDNA or gDNA, and it came from T cells, B-cell-depleted T cells, or PBMCs.

The clonotype was recovered from a woman between 70 and 85 years old with COVID-19, enrolled during active disease. Material: peripheral blood. The chain has TRBV7-9 and TRBJ1-2, with 7 bases identical to TRBD1. The DNA of the CDR3 is TGTGCCAGCAGCCCTACGGGACAGTCAGTTAGCTACACCTTC. Amino acids: CASSPTGQSVSYTF.